This record concerns one TCR beta chain sequence. The sample belongs to a study of blood T cell repertoires in COVID-19. The repertoire was sequenced with immunoSEQ multiplex PCR; TCRdb's copy has only in-frame clones and lacks some. The sample shows about 40,000 clones, 75% to 90% of them seen only once. Germline V CDR1 and CDR2: SNHLY, FYNNEI. This CDR3 comprises 16 residues. The V gene lost 0 bases and the J gene lost 1 base, with 10 bases spanning the gap. The gene calls are TRBV2 and TRBJ1-3, with D hard to call. This TCR was sampled from a human donor in a cohort sampled during active COVID-19. Source material: peripheral blood. CDR3 loop: CASSEAFRGSGNTIYF. CDR3 DNA sequence: TGTGCCAGCAGTGAAGCGTTTCGGGGATCTGGAAACACCATATATTTT.